The source of this TCR beta chain is a study of identical twins (dated by TCRdb to about 2016). Concerning the study at large: To test whether fetal clonotypes persist, the study used deep sequencing on TCR alpha and beta repertoires from monozygotic twins, unrelated adults of various ages, and cord blood. To rule out contamination, the twin experiments were replicated at different times with different library preparation protocols.

This clonotype occurred many times. Its target antigen remains unknown. Base qualities are missing; no much larger clone stands one base away. Based on the germline V gene, the CDR1 and CDR2 sequences are SGHVS and FQNEAQ. V was cut back by 2 bases and J by 1 base, leaving a gap of 8 bases between them. The CDR3 numbers 14 residues from cysteine through phenylalanine. Solely the CDR3 DNA is kept, with 42 bases framed from the first base. Libraries were built with 5' RACE. Instrument on record: Illumina HiSeq 2000. Template switching introduced a universal primer binding site; the final cDNA contained a unique molecular identifier, enabling accurate counting of TCR cDNA molecules. Specific primers in the conserved constant-segment region were used to synthesize first-strand cDNA for TCR alpha and beta chains. To control for contamination, each cDNA library was double barcoded with a SMART-Mk sample barcode plus Illumina barcodes. TruSeq adapter sequences along with Illumina sample barcodes were introduced in two successive PCR steps. The TCR alpha and beta cDNA libraries were sequenced on the Illumina HiSeq platform using custom primers. The original pipeline was this. MiGEC was used to process raw reads and extract unique molecular identifiers, and MiXCR was used to find CDR3 positions. Recombination models were inferred per individual with the repgenHMM and IGoR tools using an EM algorithm. Shared clonotype analysis was performed with the tcR package in R, normalizing sharing by the product of cloneset sizes. To study raw recombination free of thymic and clonal selection effects, out-of-frame nonproductive sequences were analyzed. In-frame beta chains were kept once TCRdb had trimmed the public reads at Q25 with fastp and called clones with MiXCR. Identical CDR3 protein sequences are pooled into one entry, listed with their most common genes and DNA. The V and J calls were not made by the authors but by TCRdb's processing. This sample lists 1,800,000 or so distinct CDR3 sequences; under 35% were detected once. The ten biggest clones cover approximately 0.25% of the sample.

Overall study outcomes, separate from this receptor: Out-of-frame TCR alpha sequences shared between twins showed an excess of low generation-probability sequences compared with coincidental sharing between unrelated individuals. Zero-insertion analyses could be partly confounded by invariant T cells such as MAIT and iNKT, though diverse VJ usage argued against such confounding for most clonotypes. Abundant cord blood beta clonotypes had fewer insertions, young adult naive repertoires showed a similar but weaker trend, and memory repertoires showed no such trend. The excess sharing between twins in beta out-of-frame sequences was weaker because fewer shared sequences reduced the signal-to-noise ratio. Because the same donors could not be followed over many years, conclusions were based on cross-sectional statistical analysis. In monozygotic twins, recombination models systematically underestimated out-of-frame TCR alpha sharing, but the models matched the sharing seen between unrelated individuals.

Every donor in the study was a healthy Caucasian. Here the chain combines TRBV7-8 and TRBJ2-5; the D gene lacks a confident call. The TCR was taken from a newborn girl in good health. Sequencing input: cord blood. The CDR3 reads as follows: CASSLRLLQETQYF. The DNA sequence follows: TGTGCCAGCAGCTTAAGGCTCCTCCAAGAGACCCAGTACTTC.